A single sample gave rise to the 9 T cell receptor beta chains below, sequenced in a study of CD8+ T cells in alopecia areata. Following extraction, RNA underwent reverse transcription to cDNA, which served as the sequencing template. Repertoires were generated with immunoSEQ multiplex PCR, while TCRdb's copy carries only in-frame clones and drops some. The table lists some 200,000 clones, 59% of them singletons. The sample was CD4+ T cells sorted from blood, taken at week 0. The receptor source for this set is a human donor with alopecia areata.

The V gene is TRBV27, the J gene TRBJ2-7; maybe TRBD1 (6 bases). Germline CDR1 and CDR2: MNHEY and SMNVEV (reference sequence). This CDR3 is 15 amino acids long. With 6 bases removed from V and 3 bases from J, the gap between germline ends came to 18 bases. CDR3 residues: CASRGAELWDYEQYF. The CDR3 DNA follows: TGTGCCAGCAGGGGGGCGGAACTCTGGGACTACGAGCAGTACTTC.

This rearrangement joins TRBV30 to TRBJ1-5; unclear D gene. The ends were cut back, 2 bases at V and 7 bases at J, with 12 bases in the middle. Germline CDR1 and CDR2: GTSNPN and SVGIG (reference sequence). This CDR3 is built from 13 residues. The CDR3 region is CAWSPQGWQPQHF. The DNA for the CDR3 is TGTGCCTGGAGTCCTCAAGGGTGGCAGCCCCAGCATTTT.

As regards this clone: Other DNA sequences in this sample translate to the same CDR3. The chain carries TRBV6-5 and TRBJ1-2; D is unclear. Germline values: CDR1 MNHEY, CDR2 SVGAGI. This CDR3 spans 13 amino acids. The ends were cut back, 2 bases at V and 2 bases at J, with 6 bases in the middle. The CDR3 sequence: CASSYGVNYGYTF. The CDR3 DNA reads TGTGCCAGCAGTTACGGGGTAAACTATGGCTACACCTTC.

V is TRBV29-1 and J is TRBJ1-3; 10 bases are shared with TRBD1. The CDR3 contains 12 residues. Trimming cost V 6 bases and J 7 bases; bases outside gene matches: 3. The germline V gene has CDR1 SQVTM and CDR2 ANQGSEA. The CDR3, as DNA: TGCAGCGTCCAGGACAGGGGGAACACCATATATTTT. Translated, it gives CSVQDRGNTIYF.

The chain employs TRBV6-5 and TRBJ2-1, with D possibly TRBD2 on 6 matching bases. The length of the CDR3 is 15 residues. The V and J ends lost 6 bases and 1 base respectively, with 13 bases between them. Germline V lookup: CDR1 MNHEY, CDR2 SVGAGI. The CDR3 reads CASSTTRPSYNEQFF. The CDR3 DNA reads TGTGCCAGCAGCACGACTAGACCTTCCTACAATGAGCAGTTCTTC.

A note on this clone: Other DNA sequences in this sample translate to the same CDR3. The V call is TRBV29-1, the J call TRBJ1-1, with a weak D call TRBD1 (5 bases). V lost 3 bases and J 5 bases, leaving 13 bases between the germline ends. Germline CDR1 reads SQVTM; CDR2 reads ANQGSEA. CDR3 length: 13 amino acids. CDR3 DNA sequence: TGCAGCGTTGAGCAGGGTCTGGGAACTGAAGCTTTCTTT. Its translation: CSVEQGLGTEAFF.

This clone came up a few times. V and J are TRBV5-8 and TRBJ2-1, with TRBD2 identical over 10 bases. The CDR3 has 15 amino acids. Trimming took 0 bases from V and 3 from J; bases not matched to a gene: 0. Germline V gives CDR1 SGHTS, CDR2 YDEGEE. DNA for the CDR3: TGTGCCAGCAGCTTGGGACTAGCGGGCTACAATGAGCAGTTCTTC. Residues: CASSLGLAGYNEQFF.

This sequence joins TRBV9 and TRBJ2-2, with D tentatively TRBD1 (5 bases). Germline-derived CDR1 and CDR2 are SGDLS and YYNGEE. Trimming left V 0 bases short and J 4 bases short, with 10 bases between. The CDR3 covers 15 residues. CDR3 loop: CASSVAQGSTGELFF. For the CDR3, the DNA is TGTGCCAGCAGCGTAGCCCAGGGTAGCACCGGGGAGCTGTTTTTT.

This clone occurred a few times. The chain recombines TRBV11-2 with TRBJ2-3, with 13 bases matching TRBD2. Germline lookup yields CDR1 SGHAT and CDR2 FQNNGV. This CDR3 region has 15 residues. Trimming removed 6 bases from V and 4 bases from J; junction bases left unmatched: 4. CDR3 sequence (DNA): TGTGCCAGCAGATCTACTAGCGGGGGGGCAGATACGCAGTATTTT. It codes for CASRSTSGGADTQYF.